The subject of this entry is one TCR beta chain. The protocol was immunoSEQ multiplex PCR, while the TCRdb copy is restricted to in-frame clones and leaves out a portion. The sample yields roughly 360,000 clones, roughly four fifths seen once. This specimen comes from a study of blood T cell repertoires in COVID-19. The TCR comes from a woman in her 50s who had recovered from COVID-19. Sequencing was done on a sample of PBMCs or T cells enriched from blood (not recorded which).

The DNA for the CDR3 is TGTGCCAGTAGTATAGGACAAATTGAAGCTTTCTTT. Translated, it gives CASSIGQIEAFF. This chain joins TRBV19 and TRBJ1-1; D is unclear. V was pared by 1 base and J by 7 bases, with 7 bases between. CDR1 is LNHDA and CDR2 is SQIVND in the germline V gene (reference sequence). The CDR3 has 12 residues.